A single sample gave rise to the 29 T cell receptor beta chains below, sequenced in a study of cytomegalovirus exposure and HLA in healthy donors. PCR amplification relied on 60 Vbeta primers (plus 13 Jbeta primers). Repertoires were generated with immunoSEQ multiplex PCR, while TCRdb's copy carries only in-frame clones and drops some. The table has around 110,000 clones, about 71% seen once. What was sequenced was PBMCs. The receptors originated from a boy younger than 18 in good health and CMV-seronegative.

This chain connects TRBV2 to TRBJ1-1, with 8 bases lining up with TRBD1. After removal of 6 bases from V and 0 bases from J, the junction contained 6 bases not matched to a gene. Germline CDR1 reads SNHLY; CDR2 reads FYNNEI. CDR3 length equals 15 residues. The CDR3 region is CASRARQGMNTEAFF. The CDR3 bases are TGTGCCAGCAGGGCCAGACAGGGGATGAACACTGAAGCTTTCTTT. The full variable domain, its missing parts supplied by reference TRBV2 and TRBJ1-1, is EPEVTQTPSHQVTQMGQEVILRCVPISNHLYFYWYRQILGQKVEFLVSFYNNEISEKSEIFDDQFSVERPDGSNFTLKIRSTKLEDSAMYFCASRARQGMNTEAFFGQGTRLTVV.

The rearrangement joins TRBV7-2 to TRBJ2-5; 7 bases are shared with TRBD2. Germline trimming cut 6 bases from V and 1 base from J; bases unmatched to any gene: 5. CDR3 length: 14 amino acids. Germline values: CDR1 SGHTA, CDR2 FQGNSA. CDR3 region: CASSPAGSQETQYF. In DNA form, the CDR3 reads TGTGCCAGCAGTCCAGCGGGGAGCCAAGAGACCCAGTACTTC.

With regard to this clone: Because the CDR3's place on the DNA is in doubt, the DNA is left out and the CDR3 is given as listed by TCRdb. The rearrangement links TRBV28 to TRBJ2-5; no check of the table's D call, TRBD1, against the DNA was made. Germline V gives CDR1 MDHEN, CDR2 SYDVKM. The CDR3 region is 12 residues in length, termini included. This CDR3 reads CASSTDILAQYF.

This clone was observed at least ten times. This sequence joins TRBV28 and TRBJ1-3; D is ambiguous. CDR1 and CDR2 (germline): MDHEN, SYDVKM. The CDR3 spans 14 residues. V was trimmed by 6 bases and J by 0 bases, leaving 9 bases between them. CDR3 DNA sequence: TGTGCCAGCAGGGGCAGGCGCTCTGGAAACACCATATATTTT. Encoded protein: CASRGRRSGNTIYF. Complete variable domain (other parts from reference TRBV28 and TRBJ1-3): DVKVTQSSRYLVKRTGEKVFLECVQDMDHENMFWYRQDPGLGLRLIYFSYDVKMKEKGDIPEGYSVSREKKERFSLILESASTNQTSMYLCASRGRRSGNTIYFGEGSWLTVV.

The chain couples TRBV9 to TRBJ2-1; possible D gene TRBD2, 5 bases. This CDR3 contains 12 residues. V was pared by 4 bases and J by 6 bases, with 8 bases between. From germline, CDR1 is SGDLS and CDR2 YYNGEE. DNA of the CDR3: TGTGCCAGCAGCCGGACTGTCAATGAGCAGTTCTTC. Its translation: CASSRTVNEQFF.

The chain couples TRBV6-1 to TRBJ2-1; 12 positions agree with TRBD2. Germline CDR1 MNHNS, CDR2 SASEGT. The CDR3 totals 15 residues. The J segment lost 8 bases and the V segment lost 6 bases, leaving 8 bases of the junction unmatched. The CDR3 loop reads CASRLAGGPEDEQFF. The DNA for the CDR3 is TGTGCCAGCAGGCTAGCGGGGGGGCCGGAGGATGAGCAGTTCTTC.

Here the CDR3 reads CASSETGYEQFF. The CDR3 bases are TGTGCCAGCAGTGAGACAGGGTATGAGCAGTTCTTC. The chain couples TRBV25-1 to TRBJ2-1, with 7 bases that match TRBD1. The CDR3 is 12 amino acids. Trimming cost V 3 bases and J 8 bases; bases outside gene matches: 1. Germline loops: CDR1 MGHDK, CDR2 SYGVNS.

For the CDR3, the DNA is TGTGCCAGCAGGTACGCGTCTATGAACACTGAAGCTTTCTTT. It translates to CASRYASMNTEAFF. The chain joins TRBV7-2 to TRBJ1-1; D is uncertain. CDR1 and CDR2 (germline): SGHTA, FQGNSA. Between the trimmed V and J ends, which lost 6 bases and 0 bases, there was a span of 11 bases. The CDR3 contains 14 residues.

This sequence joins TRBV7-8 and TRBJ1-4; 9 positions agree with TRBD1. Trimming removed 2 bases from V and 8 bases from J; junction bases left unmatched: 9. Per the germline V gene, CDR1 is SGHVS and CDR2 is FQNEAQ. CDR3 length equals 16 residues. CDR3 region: CASSLFRTGVGEKLFF. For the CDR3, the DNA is TGTGCCAGCAGCTTATTCAGGACAGGGGTTGGCGAAAAACTGTTTTTT.

The CDR3 loop reads CATSRRDRMNTEAFF. As DNA, the CDR3 is TGTGCCACCAGCCGCCGGGACAGAATGAACACTGAAGCTTTCTTT. This chain uses TRBV15 with TRBJ1-1; TRBD1 matches 7 bases. V lost 5 bases to trimming and J lost 0 bases; unmatched junction nucleotides: 6. Per germline, CDR1 LNHNV and CDR2 YYDKDF (reference sequence). The CDR3 consists of 15 residues.

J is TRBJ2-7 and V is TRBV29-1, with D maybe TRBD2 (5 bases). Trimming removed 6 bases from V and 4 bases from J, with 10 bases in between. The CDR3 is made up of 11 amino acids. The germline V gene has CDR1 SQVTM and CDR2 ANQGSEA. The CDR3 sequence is CSVGEGYEQYF. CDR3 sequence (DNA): TGCAGCGTGGGCGAGGGATACGAGCAGTACTTC.

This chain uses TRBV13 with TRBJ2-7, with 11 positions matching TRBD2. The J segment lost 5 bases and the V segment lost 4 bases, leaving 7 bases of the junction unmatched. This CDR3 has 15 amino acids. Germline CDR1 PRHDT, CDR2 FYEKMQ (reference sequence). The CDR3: CASSSGGLADNEQYF. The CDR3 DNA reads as TGTGCCAGCAGCTCGGGGGGACTAGCGGATAACGAGCAGTACTTC.

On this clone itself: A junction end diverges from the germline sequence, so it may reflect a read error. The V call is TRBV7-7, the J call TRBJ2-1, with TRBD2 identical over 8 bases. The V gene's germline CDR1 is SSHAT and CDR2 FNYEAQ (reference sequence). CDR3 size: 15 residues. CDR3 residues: CASSQGLEDYNEQFF. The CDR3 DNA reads TGTGCTAGCAGCCAGGGACTAGAGGACTACAATGAGCAGTTCTTC.

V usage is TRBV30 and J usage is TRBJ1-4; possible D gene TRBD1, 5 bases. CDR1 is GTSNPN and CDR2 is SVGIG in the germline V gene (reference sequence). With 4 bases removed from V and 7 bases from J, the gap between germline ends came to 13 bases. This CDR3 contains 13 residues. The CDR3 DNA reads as TGTGCCTGGACTCAGGGTAGCCGTGAAAAACTGTTTTTT. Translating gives CAWTQGSREKLFF.

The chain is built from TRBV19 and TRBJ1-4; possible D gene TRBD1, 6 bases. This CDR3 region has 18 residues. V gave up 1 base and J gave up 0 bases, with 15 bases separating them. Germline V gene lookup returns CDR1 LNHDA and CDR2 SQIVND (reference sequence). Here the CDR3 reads CASSIGTARYATNEKLFF. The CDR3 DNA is TGTGCCAGTAGTATAGGGACAGCCCGCTATGCAACTAATGAAAAACTGTTTTTT.

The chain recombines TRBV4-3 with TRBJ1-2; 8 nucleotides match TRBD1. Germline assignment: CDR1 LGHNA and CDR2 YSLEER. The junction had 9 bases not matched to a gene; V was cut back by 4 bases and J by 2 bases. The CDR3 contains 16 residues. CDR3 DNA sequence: TGCGCCAGCAGCCGTGGGACAGGTCCCCAGAACTATGGCTACACCTTC. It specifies CASSRGTGPQNYGYTF.

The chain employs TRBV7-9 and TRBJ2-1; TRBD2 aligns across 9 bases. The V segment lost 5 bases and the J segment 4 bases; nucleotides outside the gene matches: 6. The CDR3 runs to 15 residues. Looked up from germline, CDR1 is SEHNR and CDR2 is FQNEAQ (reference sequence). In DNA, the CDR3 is TGTGCCAGCAGCATCAGCGGGGGGCGTTACAATGAGCAGTTCTTC. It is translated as CASSISGGRYNEQFF.

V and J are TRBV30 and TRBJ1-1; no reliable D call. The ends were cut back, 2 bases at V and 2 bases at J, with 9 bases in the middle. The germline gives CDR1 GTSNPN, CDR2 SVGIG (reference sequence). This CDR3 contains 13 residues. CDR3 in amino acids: CAWSLQANTEAFF. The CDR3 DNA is TGTGCCTGGAGTCTGCAGGCTAACACTGAAGCTTTCTTT. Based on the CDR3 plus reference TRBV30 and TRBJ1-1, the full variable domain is SQTIHQWPATLVQPVGSPLSLECTVEGTSNPNLYWYRQAAGRGLQLLFYSVGIGQISSEVPQNLSASRPQDRQFILSSKKLLLSDSGFYLCAWSLQANTEAFFGQGTRLTVV.

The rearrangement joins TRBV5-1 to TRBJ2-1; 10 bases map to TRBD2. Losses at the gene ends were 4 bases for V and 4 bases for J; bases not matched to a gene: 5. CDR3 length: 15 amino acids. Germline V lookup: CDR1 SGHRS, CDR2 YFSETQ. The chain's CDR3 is CASSAGLAAYNEQFF. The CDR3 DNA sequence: TGCGCCAGCAGCGCCGGACTAGCGGCTTACAATGAGCAGTTCTTC.

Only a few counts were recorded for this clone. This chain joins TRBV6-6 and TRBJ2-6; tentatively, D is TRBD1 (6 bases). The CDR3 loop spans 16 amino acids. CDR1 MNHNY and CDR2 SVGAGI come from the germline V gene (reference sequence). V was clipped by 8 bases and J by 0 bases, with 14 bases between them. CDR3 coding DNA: TGTGCCAGCCACAAGGGGACAAACTCTGGGGCCAACGTCCTGACTTTC. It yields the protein CASHKGTNSGANVLTF.

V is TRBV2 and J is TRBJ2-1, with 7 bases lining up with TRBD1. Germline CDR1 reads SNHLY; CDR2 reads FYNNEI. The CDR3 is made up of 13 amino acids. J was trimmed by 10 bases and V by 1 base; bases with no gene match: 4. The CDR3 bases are TGTGCCAGCAGTGAAGAGACAGGGATCGAGCAGTTCTTC. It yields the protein CASSEETGIEQFF. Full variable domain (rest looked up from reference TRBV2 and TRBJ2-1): EPEVTQTPSHQVTQMGQEVILRCVPISNHLYFYWYRQILGQKVEFLVSFYNNEISEKSEIFDDQFSVERPDGSNFTLKIRSTKLEDSAMYFCASSEETGIEQFFGPGTRLTVL.

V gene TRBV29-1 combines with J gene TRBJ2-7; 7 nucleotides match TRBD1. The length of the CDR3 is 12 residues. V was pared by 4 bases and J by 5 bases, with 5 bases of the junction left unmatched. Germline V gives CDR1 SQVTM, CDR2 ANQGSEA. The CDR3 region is CSVGTGRNEQYF. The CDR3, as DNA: TGCAGCGTTGGGACAGGTCGGAACGAGCAGTACTTC.

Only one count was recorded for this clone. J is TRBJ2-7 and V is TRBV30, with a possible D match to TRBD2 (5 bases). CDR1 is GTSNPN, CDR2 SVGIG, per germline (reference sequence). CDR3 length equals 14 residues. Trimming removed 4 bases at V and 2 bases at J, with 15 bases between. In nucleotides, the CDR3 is TGTGCCTGGATCTCCCTCGGGGATACCTACGAGCAGTACTTC. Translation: CAWISLGDTYEQYF.

CDR3 residues: CASSQLGLNEQFF. DNA for the CDR3: TGCGCCAGCAGCCAGCTGGGACTTAATGAGCAGTTCTTC. The chain employs TRBV4-1 and TRBJ2-1; perhaps TRBD2 as D (6 bases). Trimming pared 3 bases from V and 7 bases from J, leaving 10 bases between. This CDR3 has 13 amino acids. Germline CDR1 is MGHRA and CDR2 is YSYEKL.

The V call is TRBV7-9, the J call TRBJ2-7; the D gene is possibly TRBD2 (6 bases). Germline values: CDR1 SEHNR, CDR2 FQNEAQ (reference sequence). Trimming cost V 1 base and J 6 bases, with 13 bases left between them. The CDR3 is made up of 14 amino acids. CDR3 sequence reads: CASSLGEVTVEQYF. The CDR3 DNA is TGTGCCAGCAGCTTAGGGGAGGTTACCGTCGAGCAGTACTTC.

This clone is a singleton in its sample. The CDR3 DNA reads TGTGCCAGTGCCTCCTGGAGGGGTCCCACCGGGGAGCTGTTTTTT. It specifies CASASWRGPTGELFF. The genes are TRBV19 and TRBJ2-2, with D tentatively TRBD2 (6 bases). The V end was cut by 8 bases, the J end by 4 bases, with 17 bases between. CDR1 and CDR2 (germline): LNHDA, SQIVND (reference sequence). This CDR3 is 15 amino acids long.

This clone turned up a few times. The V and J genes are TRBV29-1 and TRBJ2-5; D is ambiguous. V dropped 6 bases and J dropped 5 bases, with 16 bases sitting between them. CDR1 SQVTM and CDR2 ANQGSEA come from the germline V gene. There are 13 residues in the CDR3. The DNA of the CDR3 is TGCAGCGTCGCATCCACGACACCGGAGACCCAGTACTTC. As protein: CSVASTTPETQYF.

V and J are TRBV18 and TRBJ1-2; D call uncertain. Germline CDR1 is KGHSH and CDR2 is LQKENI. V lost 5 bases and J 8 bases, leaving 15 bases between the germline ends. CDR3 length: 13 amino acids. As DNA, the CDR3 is TGTGCCAGCTCATCTATCGTCGCGGGAGGCTACACCTTC. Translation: CASSSIVAGGYTF.

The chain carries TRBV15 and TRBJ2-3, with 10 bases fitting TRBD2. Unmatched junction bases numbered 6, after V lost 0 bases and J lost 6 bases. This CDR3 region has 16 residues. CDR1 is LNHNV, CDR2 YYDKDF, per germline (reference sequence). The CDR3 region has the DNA TGTGCCACCAGCAGAGACCTAAGCGGGGGGGTCGATACGCAGTATTTT. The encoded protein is CATSRDLSGGVDTQYF. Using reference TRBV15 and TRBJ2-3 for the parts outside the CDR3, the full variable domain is DAMVIQNPRYQVTQFGKPVTLSCSQTLNHNVMYWYQQKSSQAPKLLFHYYDKDFNNEADTPDNFQSRRPNTSFCFLDIRSPGLGDTAMYLCATSRDLSGGVDTQYFGPGTRLTVL.